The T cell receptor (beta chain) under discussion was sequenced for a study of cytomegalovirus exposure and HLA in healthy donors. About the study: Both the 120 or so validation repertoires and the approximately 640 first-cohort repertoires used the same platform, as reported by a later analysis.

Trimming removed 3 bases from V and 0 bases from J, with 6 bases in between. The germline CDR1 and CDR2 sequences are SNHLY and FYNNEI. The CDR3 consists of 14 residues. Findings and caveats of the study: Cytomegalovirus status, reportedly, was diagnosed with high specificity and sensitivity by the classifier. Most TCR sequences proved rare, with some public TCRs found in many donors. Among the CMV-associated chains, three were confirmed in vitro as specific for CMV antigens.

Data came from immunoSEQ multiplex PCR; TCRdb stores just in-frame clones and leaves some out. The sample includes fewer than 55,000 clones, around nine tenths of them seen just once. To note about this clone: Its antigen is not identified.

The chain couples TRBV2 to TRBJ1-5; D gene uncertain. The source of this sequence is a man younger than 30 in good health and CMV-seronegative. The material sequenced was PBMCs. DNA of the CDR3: TGTGCCAGCAGTGACAGAAATAGCAATCAGCCCCAGCATTTT. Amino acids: CASSDRNSNQPQHF.